This entry features one T cell receptor beta chain sequence. The entry originates in a study of T cell changes during pregnancy in multiple sclerosis. V was pared by 0 bases and J by 4 bases, with 5 bases of the junction left unmatched. This CDR3 contains 16 residues. The germline gives CDR1 MNHEY, CDR2 SMNVEV (reference sequence). The protocol was immunoSEQ multiplex PCR, while the TCRdb copy is restricted to in-frame clones and leaves out a portion. The sample includes about 76,000 clones, 80% to 95% of them seen just once. The source material was peripheral blood, sampled after pregnancy. The chain couples TRBV27 to TRBJ2-7; 11 bases match TRBD1. The TCR comes from a female donor in good health, enrolled as a control in a pregnancy study. The CDR3 region is CASSLSGQGARYEQYF. For the CDR3, the DNA is TGTGCCAGCAGTTTATCCGGACAGGGGGCGAGGTACGAGCAGTACTTC.